What follows are 15 T cell receptor beta chains derived from one specimen sequenced in a study of CD8+CD57+ T cells in acquired aplastic anemia. Template material for TCR beta VDJ and CDR3 profiling consisted of genomic DNA. TCRdb recomputed calls from the reads with MiXCR, one row per CDR3 protein. The sample gives about 190,000 distinct CDR3 sequences, around 45% of which show up once; around 9.7% is in the top ten. For sequencing, patients were chosen who had shown expansion of CD8+CD57+ cells by flow cytometry. Sequenced input: sorted CD4+, CD8+, or CD8+CD57+ T cells (not recorded which) from PBMCs. The receptors here all came from a human donor with aplastic anemia.

CDR3 in amino acids: CATSDAGQGVAGYTF. CDR3 DNA: TGTGCCACCAGTGATGCGGGACAGGGGGTCGCTGGCTACACCTTC. The chain combines TRBV24-1 with TRBJ1-2, with TRBD1 matching over 11 bases. This CDR3 contains 15 residues. From germline, CDR1 is KGHDR and CDR2 SFDVKD. J lost 7 bases, V lost 3 bases, and 6 bases had no gene match.

V and J are TRBV29-1 and TRBJ2-5; D is ambiguous. The CDR3 runs to 11 residues. Germline V CDR1 and CDR2: SQVTM, ANQGSEA. V gave up 8 bases and J gave up 1 base, with 8 bases separating them. The CDR3 region has the DNA TGCAGCTTGGCCCTCCAAGAGACCCAGTACTTC. Amino acids: CSLALQETQYF.

This clonotype was seen at least ten times. The V gene is TRBV7-2, the J gene TRBJ2-1; D unresolved. Deletions cut 5 bases from V and 4 bases from J, with 3 bases between. The CDR3 runs 11 residues. CDR1 and CDR2 (germline): SGHTA, FQGNSA. The CDR3 coding sequence is TGTGCCAGCAGCGGTTACAATGAGCAGTTCTTC. Its protein product is CASSGYNEQFF.

This clonotype was detected many times. The rearrangement uses TRBV29-1 and TRBJ2-7, with 7 bases lining up with TRBD2. The V gene's germline CDR1 is SQVTM and CDR2 ANQGSEA. The length of the CDR3 is 15 residues. Trimming at V came to 0 bases and at J to 0 bases, leaving 5 bases not matched to a gene. The CDR3 protein is CSVEDPGGSSYEQYF. The CDR3 DNA sequence: TGCAGCGTTGAAGATCCGGGGGGAAGCTCCTACGAGCAGTACTTC.

The chain has TRBV15 and TRBJ2-3, with D perhaps TRBD1 (6 bases). In germline, CDR1 is LNHNV, CDR2 YYDKDF (reference sequence). The CDR3 sequence is 16 residues long. The V end lost 0 bases, the J end lost 1 base, and 11 bases lay between the germline ends. The CDR3 DNA is TGTGCCACCAGCAGAGACGGCAGGGGCGGCACAGATACGCAGTATTTT. This codes for CATSRDGRGGTDTQYF.

This clonotype was counted at least ten times. The rearrangement links TRBV7-2 to TRBJ2-7; 9 bases match TRBD2. V was pared by 4 bases and J by 3 bases, with 7 bases of the junction left unmatched. Per the germline V gene, CDR1 is SGHTA and CDR2 is FQGNSA. The CDR3 totals 15 residues. The CDR3 protein is CASSYPSGRYYEQYF. CDR3 nucleotide sequence: TGTGCCAGCAGCTATCCCAGCGGGAGGTACTACGAGCAGTACTTC. The full variable domain, with the rest looked up from reference TRBV7-2 and TRBJ2-7, is GAGVSQSPSNKVTEKGKDVELRCDPISGHTALYWYRQSLGQGLEFLIYFQGNSAPDKSGLPSDRFSAERTGGSVSTLTIQRTQQEDSAVYLCASSYPSGRYYEQYFGPGTRLTVT.

Concerning this clonotype: This may be a read error: a much more frequent sequence differs by one nucleotide. The V and J genes are TRBV5-1 and TRBJ2-5, with a weak D call TRBD2 (5 bases). The CDR3 covers 15 residues. V lost 1 base and J lost 5, with 15 bases in between. Germline V gives CDR1 SGHRS, CDR2 YFSETQ. For the CDR3, the DNA is TGCGCCAGCAGCTTGTTAGGCAGGAGGCGGGAGACCCAGTACTTC. It specifies CASSLLGRRRETQYF. The full variable domain, with the rest looked up from reference TRBV5-1 and TRBJ2-5, is KAGVTQTPRYLIKTRGQQVTLSCSPISGHRSVSWYQQTPGQGLQFLFEYFSETQRNKGNFPGRFSGRQFSNSRSEMNVSTLELGDSALYLCASSLLGRRRETQYFGPGTRLLVL.

At least ten counts were recorded for this clonotype. The V gene is TRBV5-1, the J gene TRBJ2-1; D possibly uses TRBD1 or TRBD2 (5 bases each). The CDR3 totals 15 residues. Per germline, CDR1 SGHRS and CDR2 YFSETQ. Between the trimmed V and J ends, which lost 4 bases and 9 bases, there was a span of 20 bases. DNA for the CDR3: TGCGCCAGCAGCGGGACGGCTAGTGGTGTGGGTGAGCAGTTCTTC. This encodes CASSGTASGVGEQFF.

The V and J genes are TRBV10-3 and TRBJ2-5; D might be TRBD1 (6 bases). The CDR3 is 14 amino acids. Germline V gives CDR1 ENHRY, CDR2 SYGVKD. V was cut by 10 bases and J by 1 base, with 16 bases left in between. The CDR3: CASTSDSCQETQYF. The CDR3 bases are TGTGCCAGCACCTCGGACAGCTGCCAAGAGACCCAGTACTTC.

The table lists this clonotype with many counts. The chain employs TRBV5-6 and TRBJ2-5; the match to TRBD2 covers 7 bases. Germline V gene data show CDR1 as SGHDT and CDR2 as YYEEEE. The CDR3 is 15 residues long. Trimming removed 4 bases from V and 1 base from J; junction bases left unmatched: 7. This CDR3 is CASSHRLAPQETQYF. CDR3 in DNA: TGTGCCAGCAGCCACAGACTAGCCCCCCAAGAGACCCAGTACTTC.

CDR3 region: CATSEGQYF. CDR3 sequence (DNA): TGTGCCACCAGTGAGGGACAGTACTTC. The chain couples TRBV24-1 to TRBJ2-5; D not certain. Deletions cut 4 bases from V and 11 bases from J, with 4 bases between. The germline V gene has CDR1 KGHDR and CDR2 SFDVKD. This CDR3 has 9 amino acids.

V usage is TRBV25-1 and J usage is TRBJ2-2; 8 bases are a match to TRBD1. V lost 5 bases and J lost 6; bases outside the gene matches: 8. This CDR3 has 15 residues. Germline V gene data show CDR1 as MGHDK and CDR2 as SYGVNS. The CDR3 DNA reads TGTGCCAGCAGTCCCCCGGACAGGGACGCCGGGGAGCTGTTTTTT. Amino acids: CASSPPDRDAGELFF.

This chain joins TRBV15 and TRBJ2-7; TRBD1 matches 8 bases. V shed 3 bases, J shed 5 bases, and the junction held 6 bases outside the gene matches. CDR3 length: 14 residues. From germline, CDR1 is LNHNV and CDR2 YYDKDF (reference sequence). The CDR3 here is CATSSGTGVDEQYF. The CDR3 DNA reads as TGTGCCACCAGCAGCGGGACAGGCGTCGACGAGCAGTACTTC.

This rearrangement joins TRBV11-2 to TRBJ2-1; TRBD1 is a possible D gene (5 bases). The ends were cut back, 5 bases at V and 7 bases at J, with 15 bases in the middle. The CDR3 has 14 amino acids. The germline V gene has CDR1 SGHAT and CDR2 FQNNGV. The CDR3 DNA is TGTGCCAGCAGCGACGTTCAGGGTTGGAATGAGCAGTTCTTC. Translated: CASSDVQGWNEQFF.

The chain carries TRBV20-1 and TRBJ1-1; D gene ambiguous. The CDR3 totals 15 residues. Germline assignment: CDR1 DFQATT and CDR2 SNEGSKA (reference sequence). In nucleotides, the CDR3 is TGCTCTCCTAATCTCTGGAACGGCAGGAACACTGAAGCTTTCTTT. Translation gives CSPNLWNGRNTEAFF.